A single TCR beta chain is shown here with its context. Its antigen is as yet unknown. The sample originates from a study of cytomegalovirus exposure and HLA in healthy donors. Overall study results and limits: An apparent linkage of common viral pathogens to several of the most significant clusters emerged in a later analysis.

With 1 base removed from V and 1 base from J, the gap between germline ends came to 7 bases. Looked up from germline, CDR1 is MDHEN and CDR2 is SYDVKM. This CDR3 is 14 amino acids long. While unrecorded immune exposures were likely, the donors were nominally healthy when sampled. It was with 60 Vbeta and 13 Jbeta primers that the PCR ran. Measured with immunoSEQ multiplex PCR; TCRdb has only the in-frame clones, and not every one. The table lists over 150,000 clones, 68% of them singletons, with over 1.2% in the top ten. V usage is TRBV28 and J usage is TRBJ1-1; no clear D. The sample consisted of PBMCs. The sequence was obtained from a man aged 50 to 59 in good health and CMV-seronegative. CDR3 protein: CASSLLGWNTEAFF. The CDR3 DNA reads TGTGCCAGCAGTTTATTGGGCTGGAACACTGAAGCTTTCTTT.